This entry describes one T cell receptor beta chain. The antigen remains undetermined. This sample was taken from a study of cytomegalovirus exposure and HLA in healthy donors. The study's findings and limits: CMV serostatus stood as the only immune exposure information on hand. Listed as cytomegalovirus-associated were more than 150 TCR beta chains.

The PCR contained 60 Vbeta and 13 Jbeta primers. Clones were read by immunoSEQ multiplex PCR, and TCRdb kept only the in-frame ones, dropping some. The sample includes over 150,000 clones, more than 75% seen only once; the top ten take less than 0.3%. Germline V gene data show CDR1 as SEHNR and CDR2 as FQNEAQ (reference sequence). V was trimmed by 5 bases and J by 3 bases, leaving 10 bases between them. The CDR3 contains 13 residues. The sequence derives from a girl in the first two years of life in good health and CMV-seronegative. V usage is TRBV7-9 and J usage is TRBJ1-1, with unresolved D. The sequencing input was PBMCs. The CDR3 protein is CASSRGGYTEAFF. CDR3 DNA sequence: TGTGCCAGCAGCCGAGGTGGGTACACTGAAGCTTTCTTT.